Presented here are 20 T cell receptor beta chains from one specimen sequenced in a study of blood T cell repertoires in COVID-19. Repertoires were generated with immunoSEQ multiplex PCR, while TCRdb's copy carries only in-frame clones and drops some. Altogether 40,000 to 50,000 clones are present, around nine tenths being singletons, with the ten largest covering roughly 4.3%. Sequenced material: peripheral blood. The receptors were sampled from a man between 60 and 75 years old with acute or convalescent COVID-19.

In DNA, the CDR3 is TGCGCCAGCAGCTCGCGTCAGGGTATAGGGGAAAAACTGTTTTTT. Protein: CASSSRQGIGEKLFF. The chain combines TRBV5-1 with TRBJ1-4, with D possibly TRBD1 on 5 matching bases. V shed 3 bases and J shed 8 bases, with 17 bases lying between them. Germline CDR1 reads SGHRS; CDR2 reads YFSETQ. The CDR3 extends over 15 amino acids.

The rearrangement links TRBV27 to TRBJ2-7, with TRBD2 matching over 7 bases. The junction had 12 bases not matched to a gene; V was cut back by 7 bases and J by 0 bases. Germline-derived CDR1 and CDR2 are MNHEY and SMNVEV (reference sequence). The length of the CDR3 is 16 residues. As DNA, the CDR3 is TGTGCCAGCACTCCGAGAATCGGGGGGAGCTCCTACGAGCAGTACTTC. This sequence encodes CASTPRIGGSSYEQYF.

The chain uses TRBV7-2 and TRBJ1-4; the D is unclear. Germline V lookup: CDR1 SGHTA, CDR2 FQGNSA. V dropped 1 base and J dropped 5 bases, with 5 bases sitting between them. The CDR3 has 13 residues. CDR3 loop: CASSLVGNEKLFF. CDR3 nucleotide sequence: TGTGCCAGCAGCTTAGTCGGGAATGAAAAACTGTTTTTT.

The V call is TRBV27, the J call TRBJ2-5, with D perhaps TRBD1 (6 bases). The CDR3 spans 14 residues. Germline loops: CDR1 MNHEY, CDR2 SMNVEV (reference sequence). Trimming pared 3 bases from V and 1 base from J, leaving 9 bases between. The CDR3 DNA follows: TGTGCCAGCAGTTTGACAGGAACCCAAGAGACCCAGTACTTC. It translates to CASSLTGTQETQYF.

The rearrangement links TRBV7-9 to TRBJ2-1, with 8 bases that match TRBD2. V gave up 6 bases and J gave up 8 bases; unmatched junction bases: 12. Germline-derived CDR1 and CDR2 are SEHNR and FQNEAQ (reference sequence). This CDR3 region has 15 residues. The CDR3 loop reads CASSKDGTSQYEQFF. The DNA for the CDR3 is TGTGCCAGCAGTAAGGATGGGACTAGTCAGTATGAGCAGTTCTTC.

The rearrangement links TRBV12-5 to TRBJ2-7; D is perhaps TRBD2 (5 bases). The CDR3 is made up of 13 amino acids. The V gene lost 2 bases and the J gene lost 4 bases, with 9 bases spanning the gap. The germline V gene has CDR1 LGHNT and CDR2 FRNRAP. Here the CDR3 DNA reads TGTGCTAGTGGTTTGCCGGACTCTTACGAGCAGTACTTC. Translating it yields CASGLPDSYEQYF.

The J gene is TRBJ1-1, the V gene TRBV6-2 or TRBV6-3, with D uncertain. Germline lookup yields CDR1 MNHEY and CDR2 SVGEGT. The ends were cut back, 2 bases at V and 0 bases at J, with 16 bases in the middle. The CDR3 contains 17 residues. The CDR3 loop is CASSYMSPGYLNTEAFF. The CDR3 DNA reads TGTGCCAGCAGTTACATGTCCCCGGGATATCTGAACACTGAAGCTTTCTTT.

The V call is TRBV30, the J call TRBJ2-2; a weak D match, TRBD2 (6 bases). CDR3 size: 15 residues. CDR1 and CDR2 (germline): GTSNPN, SVGIG (reference sequence). Trimming removed 2 bases at V and 5 bases at J, with 15 bases between. CDR3 in amino acids: CAWSFGGFPTGELFF. CDR3 nucleotide sequence: TGTGCCTGGAGTTTCGGGGGATTCCCAACCGGGGAGCTGTTTTTT.

The chain joins TRBV19 to TRBJ1-1, with 9 bases identical to TRBD1. The CDR3 has 15 residues. Germline assignment: CDR1 LNHDA and CDR2 SQIVND (reference sequence). J lost 5 bases, V lost 4 bases, and 8 bases had no gene match. The CDR3 region is CASSTGQGAGTEAFF. The DNA for the CDR3 is TGTGCCAGTAGTACGGGACAGGGCGCTGGGACTGAAGCTTTCTTT.

The V and J genes are TRBV5-6 and TRBJ1-1; possibly TRBD1 for D (5 bases). The V gene lost 0 bases and the J gene lost 5 bases, with 14 bases spanning the gap. The CDR3 spans 15 residues. From germline, CDR1 is SGHDT and CDR2 YYEEEE. Here the CDR3 DNA reads TGTGCCAGCAGCTTGGGTGTCAGGGTTCCGACTGAAGCTTTCTTT. Translating it yields CASSLGVRVPTEAFF.

V is TRBV28 and J is TRBJ1-1; TRBD1 is a possible D gene (6 bases). The CDR3 contains 15 residues. Per the germline V gene, CDR1 is MDHEN and CDR2 is SYDVKM. V lost 5 bases to trimming and J lost 0 bases, with 13 bases between them. The CDR3 DNA reads TGTGCCAGCAGTCCGTCGGGACATATGAACACTGAAGCTTTCTTT. This gives the protein CASSPSGHMNTEAFF.

The chain is built from TRBV7-3 and TRBJ1-5; D not certain. Germline V gives CDR1 SGHTA, CDR2 FQGTGA. Trimming left V 3 bases short and J 5 bases short, with 8 bases between. The CDR3 consists of 13 residues. The CDR3: CASSFSHDQPQHF. The CDR3 nucleotides are TGTGCCAGCAGCTTCTCACACGATCAGCCCCAGCATTTT. The whole variable domain, remainder taken from reference TRBV7-3 and TRBJ1-5, is GAGVSQTPSNKVTEKGKYVELRCDPISGHTALYWYRQSLGQGPEFLIYFQGTGAADDSGLPNDRFFAVRPEGSVSTLKIQRTERGDSAVYLCASSFSHDQPQHFGDGTRLSIL.

The table lists this clone with a count of one. The gene calls are TRBV10-1 and TRBJ1-1, with 9 bases fitting TRBD1. V dropped 4 bases and J dropped 0; count of bases not matched to a gene: 9. CDR1 and CDR2 (germline): WNHNN, SYGVQD (reference sequence). CDR3 length: 17 residues. CDR3 residues: CASSAGTGLDMNTEAFF. The CDR3 bases are TGCGCCAGCAGTGCCGGGACAGGGCTCGACATGAACACTGAAGCTTTCTTT.

The rearrangement joins TRBV5-6 to TRBJ2-3; D is unresolved. The CDR3 loop spans 15 amino acids. Germline V gene sequence: CDR1 SGHDT, CDR2 YYEEEE. Trimming cost V 0 bases and J 6 bases, with 14 bases left between them. The CDR3 loop reads CASSLEPTRSDTQYF. DNA of the CDR3: TGTGCCAGCAGCTTGGAGCCCACGAGATCTGATACGCAGTATTTT.

The J gene is TRBJ1-3, the V gene TRBV7-2; D is uncertain. The V and J ends lost 5 bases and 1 base respectively, with 9 bases between them. From germline, CDR1 is SGHTA and CDR2 FQGNSA. CDR3 length: 14 amino acids. CDR3 loop: CASSREGSGNTIYF. The CDR3 DNA reads as TGTGCCAGCAGCCGGGAAGGGTCTGGAAACACCATATATTTT. The complete variable domain, with remaining parts taken from reference TRBV7-2 and TRBJ1-3, reads GAGVSQSPSNKVTEKGKDVELRCDPISGHTALYWYRQSLGQGLEFLIYFQGNSAPDKSGLPSDRFSAERTGGSVSTLTIQRTQQEDSAVYLCASSREGSGNTIYFGEGSWLTVV.

The J gene is TRBJ1-1, the V gene TRBV3-1 (or the pseudogene TRBV3-2), with 9 positions matching TRBD1. The CDR3 contains 18 residues. Germline V gene sequence: CDR1 LGHDT, CDR2 YNNKEL (reference sequence). V was pared by 0 bases and J by 2 bases, with 10 bases of the junction left unmatched. The CDR3 here is CASSQDRDRVISNTEAFF. In DNA, the CDR3 is TGTGCCAGCAGCCAAGACCGGGACAGGGTAATTTCTAACACTGAAGCTTTCTTT.

This chain joins TRBV5-6 and TRBJ1-1; D not resolved. Germline CDR1 reads SGHDT; CDR2 reads YYEEEE. This CDR3 comprises 13 residues. V was pared by 0 bases and J by 4 bases, with 7 bases between. CDR3 region: CASSLAPSTEAFF. The CDR3 nucleotides are TGTGCCAGCAGCTTGGCCCCCTCCACTGAAGCTTTCTTT.

This chain connects TRBV30 to TRBJ1-4; D uncertain. Germline CDR1 is GTSNPN and CDR2 is SVGIG (reference sequence). Trimming pared 1 base from V and 7 bases from J, leaving 4 bases between. The CDR3 runs 11 residues. CDR3 residues: CAWSDGEKLFF. The CDR3 DNA sequence: TGTGCCTGGAGTGACGGTGAAAAACTGTTTTTT.

The rearrangement links TRBV24-1 to TRBJ2-3; D gene uncertain. Germline CDR1 is KGHDR and CDR2 is SFDVKD. Trimming removed 6 bases at V and 7 bases at J, with 13 bases between. CDR3 length: 13 amino acids. For the CDR3, the DNA is TGTGCCACCAGTACGGGTACCGGGTATACGCAGTATTTT. It codes for CATSTGTGYTQYF.

This clone appeared a few times. The chain combines TRBV10-2 with TRBJ1-6; TRBD1 aligns across 10 bases. The CDR3 length is 15 residues. Germline CDR1 is WSHSY and CDR2 is SAAADI. Trimming took 6 bases from V and 10 from J; bases not matched to a gene: 9. CDR3 loop: CASRSPGQGQSPLHF. In DNA, the CDR3 is TGCGCCAGCAGGTCACCGGGACAGGGGCAATCACCCCTCCACTTT.